Included here is one T cell receptor (beta chain) sequence, with context. RNA totalling roughly 0.5 to 1 ug underwent reverse transcription with random hexamers. Multiplex PCR with immunoSEQ amplified the TCR beta CDR3 across 54 Vbeta and 13 Jbeta. MiXCR, applied by TCRdb to the immunoSEQ multiplex PCR reads, yields one record per CDR3 protein. Of some 450,000 distinct CDR3 sequences in the sample, around 85% were seen once. The T cells that were sequenced for TCR beta were CD8+ and CD4+ cells from blood. In contrast to the negatively isolated CD8+ and CD4+ T cells, TEMRA cells were FACS-enriched. The data were taken from a study of CD8 T cells in Susac syndrome. This CDR3 has 12 residues. The V gene's germline CDR1 is MDHEN and CDR2 SYDVKM. Trimming stripped 5 bases from V and 5 bases from J, with 6 bases between.

This clonotype was obtained from a human donor with multiple sclerosis. This sequence joins TRBV28 and TRBJ2-2; D ambiguous. Specimen: CD8+ T cells from PBMCs. CDR3 sequence (DNA): TGTGCCAGCAGTCTGAAGACCGGGGAGCTGTTTTTT. Its translation is CASSLKTGELFF.